This T cell receptor (beta chain) comes out of a study of regulatory T cells in long-lasting Graves disease. The authors built TCR beta libraries using iRepertoire HTBI primers and Arm-PCR of CDR3 regions. From the multiplex PCR reads, TCRdb called clonotypes with MiXCR, one entry per CDR3 protein. Seen here are over 500,000 distinct CDR3 sequences, 15% to 20% observed once, and the top ten hold around 13%. This clonotype showed up just a few times. V shed 5 bases and J shed 3 bases, with 10 bases lying between them. The germline V gene has CDR1 SGHTA and CDR2 FQGNSA. The CDR3 has 14 amino acids. Documented time point: newly diagnosed GD, antithyroid drugs for less than 3 months. The TCR library was made from RNA extracted from PBMCs. These data are also associated with another study on T cells in Graves' hyperthyroidism and ophthalmopathy.

The chain carries TRBV7-2 and TRBJ2-2, with unresolved D. The sequence came from a man aged 18 to 30 with Graves disease. The material was peripheral blood mononuclear cells (PBMCs), obtained at new diagnosis, from a patient treated with antithyroid drugs. The CDR3 region has the DNA TGTGCCAGCAGCCCGAGCTCGTACACCGGGGAGCTGTTTTTT. Its protein product is CASSPSSYTGELFF.